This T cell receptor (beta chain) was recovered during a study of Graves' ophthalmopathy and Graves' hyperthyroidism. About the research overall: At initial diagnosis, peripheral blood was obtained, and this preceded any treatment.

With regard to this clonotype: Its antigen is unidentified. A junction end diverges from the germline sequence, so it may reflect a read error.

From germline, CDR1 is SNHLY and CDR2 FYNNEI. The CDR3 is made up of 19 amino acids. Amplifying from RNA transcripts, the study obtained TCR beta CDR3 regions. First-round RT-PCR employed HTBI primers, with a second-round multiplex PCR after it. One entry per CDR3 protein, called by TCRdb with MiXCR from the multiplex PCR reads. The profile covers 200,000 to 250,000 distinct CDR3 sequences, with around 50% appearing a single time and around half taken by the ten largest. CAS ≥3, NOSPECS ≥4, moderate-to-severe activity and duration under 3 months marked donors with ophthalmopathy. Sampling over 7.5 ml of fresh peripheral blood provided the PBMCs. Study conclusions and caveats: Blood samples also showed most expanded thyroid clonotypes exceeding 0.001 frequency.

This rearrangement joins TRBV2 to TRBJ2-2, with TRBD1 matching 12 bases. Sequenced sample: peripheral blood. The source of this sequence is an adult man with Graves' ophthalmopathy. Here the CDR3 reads CATSVRDRGQIEGTGELFF. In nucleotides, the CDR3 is TGTGCCACCAGTGTCCGGGACAGGGGGCAGATTGAGGGGACCGGGGAGCTGTTTTTT. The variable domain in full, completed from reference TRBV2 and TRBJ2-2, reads EPEVTQTPSHQVTQMGQEVILRCVPISNHLYFYWYRQILGQKVEFLVSFYNNEISEKSEIFDDQFSVERPDGSNFTLKIRSTKLEDSAMYFCATSVRDRGQIEGTGELFFGEGSRLTVL.